Below, 27 T cell receptor beta chains from the same sample are listed, as sequenced in a study of cytomegalovirus exposure and HLA in healthy donors. PCR employed 60 Vbeta and 13 Jbeta primers. The method was immunoSEQ multiplex PCR; TCRdb's version includes in-frame clones alone and lacks a portion of them. The data show about 40,000 clones, with roughly 47% seen just once and around 10% held by the top ten. Sequenced sample: PBMCs. The receptors here all came from a human donor in good health.

The V and J genes are TRBV7-2 and TRBJ1-2, with 7 bases lining up with TRBD1. Germline CDR1 and CDR2: SGHTA and FQGNSA. V trimming: 1 base; J trimming: 1 base; junction bases outside the gene matches: 15. The CDR3 contains 19 residues. The CDR3 sequence: CASSLEGRTRGEFNYGYTF. The CDR3 DNA follows: TGTGCCAGCAGCTTAGAGGGTCGTACCAGGGGGGAATTTAACTATGGCTACACCTTC.

This clone was counted only a few times. The CDR3 region has the DNA TGTGCCAGCAGTGAAGCGGTAGAGGGGGCCGAAAAACTGTTTTTT. As protein: CASSEAVEGAEKLFF. This rearrangement joins TRBV6-1 to TRBJ1-4; 7 bases are a match to TRBD1. The J segment lost 8 bases and the V segment lost 0 bases, leaving 6 bases of the junction unmatched. CDR1 and CDR2 (germline): MNHNS, SASEGT. CDR3 size: 15 residues.

A few counts support this clone. This rearrangement joins TRBV19 to TRBJ1-1, with TRBD1 as a possible D gene (5 bases). Trimming cost V 8 bases and J 1 base, with 17 bases left between them. This CDR3 spans 15 amino acids. The germline V gene has CDR1 LNHDA and CDR2 SQIVND (reference sequence). For the CDR3, the DNA is TGTGCCAGTCGCCTCGGGAGGACAAAGAACACTGAAGCTTTCTTT. This translates into CASRLGRTKNTEAFF. The entire variable domain, with the rest obtained from reference TRBV19 and TRBJ1-1, is as follows: DGGITQSPKYLFRKEGQNVTLSCEQNLNHDAMYWYRQDPGQGLRLIYYSQIVNDFQKGDIAEGYSVSREKKESFPLTVTSAQKNPTAFYLCASRLGRTKNTEAFFGQGTRLTVV.

V and J are TRBV7-3 and TRBJ1-1; 7 bases fit TRBD1. V was pared by 5 bases and J by 2 bases, with 5 bases of the junction left unmatched. The CDR3 loop spans 14 amino acids. Germline lookup yields CDR1 SGHTA and CDR2 FQGTGA. The CDR3 region is CASSLQGPNTEAFF. The CDR3 coding sequence is TGTGCCAGCAGCCTACAGGGGCCTAACACTGAAGCTTTCTTT.

The chain has TRBV4-3 and TRBJ2-7, with 12 bases fitting TRBD2. V shed 3 bases and J 7 bases; nucleotides not matched to a gene: 7. Germline CDR1 reads LGHNA; CDR2 reads YSLEER. This CDR3 has 15 amino acids. The CDR3 region has the DNA TGCGCCAGCAGCCAGCTACTAGCGGGGGGAAGGGAGCAGTACTTC. Its translation is CASSQLLAGGREQYF.

This clone was picked up a small number of times. V is TRBV7-3 and J is TRBJ1-1; 7 bases match TRBD1. With V trimmed by 5 bases and J by 6 bases, 6 bases remained unmatched. Germline V gene data show CDR1 as SGHTA and CDR2 as FQGTGA. The CDR3 extends over 13 amino acids. Written as DNA, the CDR3 is TGTGCCAGCAGCGGGGACAGTATCTCTGAAGCTTTCTTT. Translation gives CASSGDSISEAFF.

The chain joins TRBV6-6 to TRBJ2-7, with 7 bases fitting TRBD2. The CDR3 sequence is 13 residues long. V shed 4 bases and J 2 bases; nucleotides not matched to a gene: 2. CDR1 is MNHNY, CDR2 SVGAGI, per germline (reference sequence). This CDR3 reads CASSSSGTYEQYF. CDR3 DNA sequence: TGTGCCAGCAGTTCAAGCGGGACCTACGAGCAGTACTTC.

The chain is built from TRBV7-2 and TRBJ2-7; D may be TRBD1 (5 bases). CDR1 and CDR2 from the germline V gene are SGHTA and FQGNSA. This CDR3 is built from 15 residues. V shed 5 bases and J shed 0 bases, with 14 bases lying between them. The CDR3 protein is CASSQGDGTSYEQYF. CDR3 bases: TGTGCCAGCAGCCAGGGCGACGGAACCTCCTACGAGCAGTACTTC.

This clone was detected only a few times. The rearrangement links TRBV4-2 to TRBJ1-1, with D uncertain. Trimming pared 7 bases from V and 1 base from J, leaving 4 bases between. Looked up from germline, CDR1 is LGHNA and CDR2 is YNFKEQ. CDR3 length: 11 amino acids. The CDR3 DNA reads as TGTGCCAGCATCGGGAACACTGAAGCTTTCTTT. Its protein is CASIGNTEAFF.

This clone was counted only a few times. The V gene is TRBV28, the J gene TRBJ1-2, with D unresolved. Between the trimmed V and J ends, which lost 5 bases and 4 bases, there was a span of 20 bases. CDR1 and CDR2 from the germline V gene are MDHEN and SYDVKM. This CDR3 has 16 residues. CDR3: CASSNPPPYVIYGYTF. The CDR3 DNA is TGTGCCAGCAGTAACCCGCCGCCCTACGTCATCTATGGCTACACCTTC.

The chain is built from TRBV7-9 and TRBJ2-7; the match to TRBD1 covers 9 bases. Germline CDR1 SEHNR, CDR2 FQNEAQ (reference sequence). After removal of 5 bases from V and 4 bases from J, the junction contained 6 bases not matched to a gene. The CDR3 contains 14 residues. The CDR3: CASSTDRGSYEQYF. CDR3 DNA: TGTGCCAGCAGCACGGACAGGGGATCGTACGAGCAGTACTTC.

This chain joins TRBV27 and TRBJ1-5; D perhaps matches TRBD1 (5 bases). V lost 0 bases to trimming and J lost 3 bases, with 9 bases between them. The CDR3 sequence is 15 residues long. Looked up from germline, CDR1 is MNHEY and CDR2 is SMNVEV (reference sequence). In nucleotides, the CDR3 is TGTGCCAGCAGTTTATCGTCCAGGGCCAATCAGCCCCAGCATTTT. Its protein is CASSLSSRANQPQHF.

V gene TRBV5-4 combines with J gene TRBJ2-7; TRBD2 agrees at 14 bases. J gave up 0 bases and V 3 bases, and 5 bases lay outside the gene matches. The germline gives CDR1 SGHNT, CDR2 YYREEE (reference sequence). CDR3 size: 17 residues. CDR3 protein: CASSSGLAGADSYEQYF. DNA of the CDR3: TGTGCCAGCAGCTCGGGACTAGCGGGGGCCGACTCCTACGAGCAGTACTTC.

The chain uses TRBV4-1 and TRBJ2-3; 9 positions agree with TRBD1. This CDR3 is 17 amino acids long. Germline-derived CDR1 and CDR2 are MGHRA and YSYEKL. The junction had 16 bases not matched to a gene; V was cut back by 7 bases and J by 5 bases. CDR3 residues: CASTSTGTGRLVDTQYF. CDR3 coding DNA: TGCGCCAGCACATCTACCGGGACAGGGAGACTAGTAGATACGCAGTATTTT.

In this sample, this clone turned up a few times. The V gene is TRBV30, the J gene TRBJ1-1; tentative D call: TRBD1 (6 bases). Germline V gene sequence: CDR1 GTSNPN, CDR2 SVGIG (reference sequence). V lost 0 bases and J lost 3, with 14 bases in between. The CDR3 extends over 15 amino acids. CDR3 amino acids: CAWSVWGAGDTEAFF. Written as DNA, the CDR3 is TGTGCCTGGAGTGTTTGGGGGGCGGGGGACACTGAAGCTTTCTTT.

The rearrangement joins TRBV5-4 to TRBJ2-3; D is uncertain. The germline CDR1 and CDR2 sequences are SGHNT and YYREEE (reference sequence). Between the trimmed V and J ends, which lost 6 bases and 3 bases, there was a span of 14 bases. CDR3 length equals 14 residues. The CDR3 DNA reads TGTGCCAGCACCGAGACATTATGGACAGATACGCAGTATTTT. It encodes CASTETLWTDTQYF.

V usage is TRBV19 and J usage is TRBJ2-1; TRBD2 might be the D (7 bases). Germline CDR1 reads LNHDA; CDR2 reads SQIVND (reference sequence). With 5 bases removed from V and 8 bases from J, the gap between germline ends came to 16 bases. This CDR3 comprises 14 residues. CDR3 sequence (DNA): TGTGCCAGTAGTGCAGGGGAGGGGGTCGATGAGCAGTTCTTC. Translating gives CASSAGEGVDEQFF.

This chain links TRBV7-2 with TRBJ2-5; 7 bases are shared with TRBD1. The length of the CDR3 is 15 residues. V shed 6 bases and J 5 bases; nucleotides not matched to a gene: 12. Germline V gives CDR1 SGHTA, CDR2 FQGNSA. CDR3 sequence: CASSYQPGGTETQYF. The CDR3 DNA follows: TGTGCCAGCAGTTACCAACCAGGGGGAACTGAGACCCAGTACTTC. The full variable domain, rest sourced from reference TRBV7-2 and TRBJ2-5, is GAGVSQSPSNKVTEKGKDVELRCDPISGHTALYWYRQSLGQGLEFLIYFQGNSAPDKSGLPSDRFSAERTGGSVSTLTIQRTQQEDSAVYLCASSYQPGGTETQYFGPGTRLLVL.

V and J are TRBV5-1 and TRBJ1-4; 9 bases align to TRBD1. The CDR3 extends over 18 amino acids. V trimming: 4 bases; J trimming: 0 bases; junction bases outside the gene matches: 10. CDR1 and CDR2 from the germline V gene are SGHRS and YFSETQ. The DNA for the CDR3 is TGCGCCAGCAGCGCTAGGGACAGGGACTACGCAACTAATGAAAAACTGTTTTTT. Translating gives CASSARDRDYATNEKLFF. Together with reference TRBV5-1 and TRBJ1-4, the CDR3 gives the full variable domain: KAGVTQTPRYLIKTRGQQVTLSCSPISGHRSVSWYQQTPGQGLQFLFEYFSETQRNKGNFPGRFSGRQFSNSRSEMNVSTLELGDSALYLCASSARDRDYATNEKLFFGSGTQLSVL.

This clone was detected once. The V and J genes are TRBV9 and TRBJ2-3, with D possibly matching TRBD1 (6 bases). Germline CDR1 SGDLS, CDR2 YYNGEE. V lost 0 bases and J lost 4, with 9 bases in between. The length of the CDR3 is 14 residues. CDR3 nucleotides: TGTGCCAGCAGCGTAGCTAGGGGGTCAGATACGCAGTATTTT. The encoded protein is CASSVARGSDTQYF.

The rearrangement joins TRBV19 to TRBJ2-1, with D uncertain. V gave up 6 bases and J gave up 3 bases, with 15 bases separating them. Per germline, CDR1 LNHDA and CDR2 SQIVND (reference sequence). This CDR3 contains 15 residues. CDR3 protein: CASSMGGVGYNEQFF. CDR3 bases: TGTGCCAGTAGCATGGGTGGAGTGGGCTACAATGAGCAGTTCTTC.

The genes are TRBV11-2 and TRBJ1-1; no firm D call. Trimming removed 5 bases from V and 0 bases from J, with 4 bases in between. In germline, CDR1 is SGHAT, CDR2 FQNNGV. This CDR3 has 12 residues. This CDR3 reads CASSLLNTEAFF. The CDR3 nucleotides are TGTGCCAGCAGCCTCCTGAACACTGAAGCTTTCTTT.

This clone was counted between two and nine times. V and J are TRBV18 and TRBJ2-5; the match to TRBD1 covers 7 bases. This CDR3 has 14 residues. Germline CDR1 and CDR2: KGHSH and LQKENI. V shed 6 bases, J shed 7 bases, and the junction held 11 bases outside the gene matches. This chain's CDR3 is CASSPGQLSGTQYF. The CDR3 coding sequence is TGTGCCAGCTCGCCGGGACAGCTCAGTGGGACCCAGTACTTC.

The chain has TRBV7-9 and TRBJ1-5, with D unresolved. The CDR3 extends over 16 amino acids. Germline values: CDR1 SEHNR, CDR2 FQNEAQ (reference sequence). V lost 1 base and J lost 4, with 14 bases in between. In nucleotides, the CDR3 is TGTGCCAGCAGCTTAGATGGCAGCGCCCCGAATCAGCCCCAGCATTTT. As protein: CASSLDGSAPNQPQHF.

This clone turned up a few times. The genes are TRBV6-5 and TRBJ2-7; 8 bases match TRBD2. Trimming at V came to 11 bases and at J to 3 bases, leaving 12 bases not matched to a gene. Germline CDR1 MNHEY, CDR2 SVGAGI. CDR3 length equals 14 residues. As DNA, the CDR3 is TGTGCCGCCCGTGCGGCGGGAGGCAACTACGAGCAGTACTTC. This codes for CAARAAGGNYEQYF.

The chain couples TRBV18 to TRBJ2-6; tentatively, D is TRBD1 (5 bases). The germline V gene has CDR1 KGHSH and CDR2 LQKENI. The CDR3 is 16 residues long. V was pared by 5 bases and J by 0 bases, with 11 bases between. In DNA, the CDR3 is TGTGCCAGCTCATCTACAGGTCGCTCTGGGGCCAACGTCCTGACTTTC. Encoded protein: CASSSTGRSGANVLTF.

This clone was picked up a small number of times. V and J are TRBV4-1 and TRBJ2-3; the D is unclear. The CDR3 is 16 residues long. Looked up from germline, CDR1 is MGHRA and CDR2 is YSYEKL. V was pared by 5 bases and J by 1 base, with 16 bases between. The chain's CDR3 is CASSSRELSGTDTQYF. The CDR3 region has the DNA TGCGCCAGCAGCTCCCGTGAGCTGTCGGGCACAGATACGCAGTATTTT.